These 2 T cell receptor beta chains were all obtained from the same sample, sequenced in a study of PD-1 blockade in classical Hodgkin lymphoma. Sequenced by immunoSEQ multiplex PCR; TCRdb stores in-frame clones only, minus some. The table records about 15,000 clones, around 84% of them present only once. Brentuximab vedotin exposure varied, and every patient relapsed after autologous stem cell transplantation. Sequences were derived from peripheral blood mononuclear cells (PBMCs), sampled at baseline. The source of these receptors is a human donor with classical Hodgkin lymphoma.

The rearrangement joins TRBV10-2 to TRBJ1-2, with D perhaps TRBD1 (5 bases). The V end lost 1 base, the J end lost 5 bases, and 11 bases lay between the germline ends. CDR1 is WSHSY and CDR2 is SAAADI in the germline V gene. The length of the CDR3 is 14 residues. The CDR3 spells CASSELWDSYGYTF. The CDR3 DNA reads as TGCGCCAGCAGTGAGTTGTGGGACTCTTATGGCTACACCTTC.

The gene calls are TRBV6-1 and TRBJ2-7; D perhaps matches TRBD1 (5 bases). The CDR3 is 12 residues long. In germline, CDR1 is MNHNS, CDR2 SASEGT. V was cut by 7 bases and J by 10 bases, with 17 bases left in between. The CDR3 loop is CASIPDSLAQYF. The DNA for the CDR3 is TGTGCCAGCATCCCTGACAGCCTGGCCCAGTACTTC.